Listed here are 5 T cell receptor beta chains from one sample, sequenced in a study of blood T cell repertoires in COVID-19. Sequencing used immunoSEQ multiplex PCR; TCRdb keeps in-frame clones, though not all of them. The table records approximately 150,000 clones, approximately 87% of them present only once. Sequencing was done on a sample of peripheral blood. Every receptor here comes from a woman in her 50s with active or convalescent COVID-19.

This chain links TRBV11-2 with TRBJ2-5, with D perhaps matching TRBD1 (6 bases). V was shortened by 6 bases and J by 1 base, with 12 bases between the two germline ends. Germline V CDR1 and CDR2: SGHAT, FQNNGV. The CDR3 consists of 14 residues. The CDR3 coding sequence is TGTGCCAGCAGTTACCAGGGGTCCCAAGAGACCCAGTACTTC. Translated: CASSYQGSQETQYF.

The chain carries TRBV9 and TRBJ2-2, with D perhaps matching TRBD2 (6 bases). The V end lost 4 bases, the J end lost 3 bases, and 16 bases lay between the germline ends. Germline assignment: CDR1 SGDLS and CDR2 YYNGEE. The CDR3 runs 16 residues. The CDR3 here is CASSPHVGSDTGELFF. The CDR3 DNA reads as TGTGCCAGCAGCCCTCACGTCGGGAGTGACACCGGGGAGCTGTTTTTT. The full variable domain, in which reference TRBV9 and TRBJ2-2 provide the parts outside the CDR3, is DSGVTQTPKHLITATGQRVTLRCSPRSGDLSVYWYQQSLDQGLQFLIQYYNGEERAKGNILERFSAQQFPDLHSELNLSSLELGDSALYFCASSPHVGSDTGELFFGEGSRLTVL.

This chain links TRBV19 with TRBJ2-3, with 12 nucleotides matching TRBD2. In germline, CDR1 is LNHDA, CDR2 SQIVND (reference sequence). Germline trimming cut 3 bases from V and 5 bases from J; bases unmatched to any gene: 9. The CDR3 totals 17 residues. CDR3 nucleotides: TGTGCCAGTAGTATTCCCCTCGGACTAGCGGGACAAGATACGCAGTATTTT. Amino acid sequence: CASSIPLGLAGQDTQYF.

This clone was detected only once. V usage is TRBV28 and J usage is TRBJ1-6; D gene unclear. Trimming removed 10 bases at V and 8 bases at J, with 18 bases between. The CDR3 sequence is 14 residues long. Germline assignment: CDR1 MDHEN and CDR2 SYDVKM. The CDR3 loop reads CATMTPGAYSPLHF. CDR3 coding DNA: TGTGCCACGATGACACCGGGAGCCTATTCACCCCTCCACTTT.

V gene TRBV7-2 combines with J gene TRBJ2-7; 8 bases map to TRBD1. The CDR3 contains 16 residues. From germline, CDR1 is SGHTA and CDR2 FQGNSA. J lost 4 bases, V lost 1 base, and 9 bases had no gene match. CDR3: CASSLVGVQGAYEQYF. The CDR3 DNA sequence: TGTGCCAGCAGCTTAGTTGGAGTCCAGGGGGCGTACGAGCAGTACTTC.